Below are 23 T cell receptor beta chains sequenced from a single sample in a study of T cell changes during pregnancy in multiple sclerosis. Sequencing was performed with immunoSEQ multiplex PCR; in TCRdb, only in-frame clones are kept and a portion is missing. The sample contains roughly 100,000 clones, roughly 90% of which appear only once. Sequences were derived from peripheral blood, sampled after pregnancy. These receptors were obtained from a female donor with multiple sclerosis, enrolled in a pregnancy study.

The J gene is TRBJ2-1, the V gene TRBV9, with TRBD2 identical over 16 bases. The CDR3 is made up of 15 amino acids. V was clipped by 2 bases and J by 12 bases; unmatched bases: 5. Germline assignment: CDR1 SGDLS and CDR2 YYNGEE. As DNA, the CDR3 is TGTGCCAGCAGCGTGGGGACTAGCGGGAGGGGAGGGCAGTTCTTC. Encoded protein: CASSVGTSGRGGQFF. Variable domain in full (rest from reference TRBV9 and TRBJ2-1): DSGVTQTPKHLITATGQRVTLRCSPRSGDLSVYWYQQSLDQGLQFLIQYYNGEERAKGNILERFSAQQFPDLHSELNLSSLELGDSALYFCASSVGTSGRGGQFFGPGTRLTVL.

The chain joins TRBV6-1 to TRBJ1-2, with no clear D. V was cut by 7 bases and J by 2 bases, with 14 bases left in between. This CDR3 contains 14 residues. Germline V lookup: CDR1 MNHNS, CDR2 SASEGT. The CDR3 DNA is TGTGCCAGCACCCCGAGGGTGGGAAACTATGGCTACACCTTC. This encodes CASTPRVGNYGYTF.

This clone was counted only a few times. V gene TRBV19 combines with J gene TRBJ1-2; TRBD1 matches 8 bases. The germline CDR1 and CDR2 sequences are LNHDA and SQIVND (reference sequence). The CDR3 contains 12 residues. The trim removed 8 bases at V and 7 bases at J, leaving 6 bases unmatched. The DNA for the CDR3 is TGTGCCAGTCGGCAGGGGGCGAGTGGCTACACCTTC. Translation gives CASRQGASGYTF.

This chain uses TRBV25-1 with TRBJ2-1, with 11 bases matching TRBD2. V was pared by 3 bases and J by 3 bases, with 7 bases of the junction left unmatched. This CDR3 is 17 amino acids long. Germline V gene lookup returns CDR1 MGHDK and CDR2 SYGVNS. For the CDR3, the DNA is TGTGCCAGCAGTGACCTTAGCGGGGGGGCGATCTACAATGAGCAGTTCTTC. The encoded protein is CASSDLSGGAIYNEQFF.

This chain links TRBV29-1 with TRBJ2-3, with unresolved D. The CDR3 is made up of 16 amino acids. Trimming took 6 bases from V and 0 from J, leaving 19 bases between them. Germline V gives CDR1 SQVTM, CDR2 ANQGSEA. This CDR3 is CSVALGWRSSTDTQYF. CDR3 nucleotide sequence: TGCAGCGTCGCCCTAGGATGGCGGTCTAGCACAGATACGCAGTATTTT.

This chain joins TRBV5-1 and TRBJ2-2; 9 positions agree with TRBD2. V lost 0 bases and J lost 0; bases outside the gene matches: 0. The CDR3 consists of 16 residues. Germline CDR1 is SGHRS and CDR2 is YFSETQ. CDR3 loop: CASSLGLAANTGELFF. CDR3 nucleotide sequence: TGCGCCAGCAGCTTGGGACTAGCGGCGAACACCGGGGAGCTGTTTTTT.

In DNA, the CDR3 is TGTGCCAGCAGTTTACCTAAGAGGAGGGGGCCGGGTAATGGCTACACCTTC. It codes for CASSLPKRRGPGNGYTF. V and J are TRBV28 and TRBJ1-2, with 7 positions matching TRBD1. V shed 2 bases, J shed 6 bases, and the junction held 15 bases outside the gene matches. This CDR3 has 17 residues. Germline values: CDR1 MDHEN, CDR2 SYDVKM.

The V and J genes are TRBV6-1 and TRBJ1-5; perhaps TRBD1 as D (5 bases). CDR3 length equals 16 residues. V lost 2 bases and J lost 4, with 15 bases in between. Germline values: CDR1 MNHNS, CDR2 SASEGT. CDR3 DNA: TGTGCCAGCAGTGAAATCGCGGGACTGGGAAATCAGCCCCAGCATTTT. This gives the protein CASSEIAGLGNQPQHF.

The rearrangement links TRBV25-1 to TRBJ2-5; TRBD2 matches 9 bases. The V gene end was trimmed by 7 bases and the J gene end by 3 bases; junction bases not matched to a gene: 3. The CDR3 consists of 13 residues. CDR1 MGHDK and CDR2 SYGVNS come from the germline V gene. The chain's CDR3 is CASKASGEETQYF. The CDR3 nucleotides are TGTGCCAGCAAGGCTAGCGGGGAAGAGACCCAGTACTTC.

The rearrangement joins TRBV5-1 to TRBJ1-6, with TRBD1 identical over 8 bases. Losses at the gene ends were 5 bases for V and 10 bases for J; bases not matched to a gene: 11. Looked up from germline, CDR1 is SGHRS and CDR2 is YFSETQ. The CDR3 is 15 amino acids. Here the CDR3 DNA reads TGCGCCAGCAGACCTGGACAGGGAGGCAACTCACCCCTCCACTTT. Residues: CASRPGQGGNSPLHF.

This chain connects TRBV7-8 to TRBJ1-1, with TRBD1 identical over 7 bases. Germline values: CDR1 SGHVS, CDR2 FQNEAQ. After removal of 5 bases from V and 0 bases from J, the junction contained 3 bases not matched to a gene. The CDR3 runs to 14 residues. In DNA form, the CDR3 reads TGTGCCAGCAGCCTGGGACAGTTGAACACTGAAGCTTTCTTT. Protein: CASSLGQLNTEAFF.

The chain carries TRBV27 and TRBJ1-2, with TRBD1 identical over 9 bases. CDR1 and CDR2 from the germline V gene are MNHEY and SMNVEV (reference sequence). The CDR3 is 15 amino acids. The junction had 9 bases not matched to a gene; V was cut back by 6 bases and J by 4 bases. The CDR3 nucleotides read TGTGCCAGCAGCCACTCAGGGACAGGGACCTATGGCTACACCTTC. This translates into CASSHSGTGTYGYTF.

V is TRBV9 and J is TRBJ2-6, with TRBD2 matching over 8 bases. Germline loops: CDR1 SGDLS, CDR2 YYNGEE. CDR3 length: 17 amino acids. Trimming took 4 bases from V and 4 from J; bases not matched to a gene: 10. The CDR3 spells CASSPREGRGGANVLTF. The CDR3 coding sequence is TGTGCCAGCAGCCCTCGGGAGGGGAGAGGGGGGGCCAACGTCCTGACTTTC.

This clone has a single count. The chain joins TRBV7-9 to TRBJ1-4, with D possibly being TRBD1 (6 bases). The CDR3 consists of 16 residues. From germline, CDR1 is SEHNR and CDR2 FQNEAQ (reference sequence). V was cut by 6 bases and J by 3 bases, with 17 bases left in between. The DNA of the CDR3 is TGTGCCAGCAGTTTAAGGGGGATCGAATCTAATGAAAAACTGTTTTTT. Residues: CASSLRGIESNEKLFF.

The rearrangement uses TRBV2 and TRBJ1-4, with a weak D call TRBD1 (6 bases). With 2 bases removed from V and 8 bases from J, the gap between germline ends came to 15 bases. This CDR3 comprises 15 residues. CDR1 and CDR2 (germline): SNHLY, FYNNEI. CDR3 amino acids: CASSEFAGAYEKLFF. In nucleotides, the CDR3 is TGTGCCAGCAGTGAATTTGCAGGGGCTTACGAAAAACTGTTTTTT. The whole variable domain, filled in from reference TRBV2 and TRBJ1-4, reads EPEVTQTPSHQVTQMGQEVILRCVPISNHLYFYWYRQILGQKVEFLVSFYNNEISEKSEIFDDQFSVERPDGSNFTLKIRSTKLEDSAMYFCASSEFAGAYEKLFFGSGTQLSVL.

CDR3 protein: CASSIGQGNTGELFF. CDR3 DNA: TGTGCCAGTAGTATAGGCCAGGGGAACACCGGGGAGCTGTTTTTT. The chain combines TRBV19 with TRBJ2-2, with D possibly being TRBD1 (5 bases). This CDR3 comprises 15 residues. The ends were cut back, 1 base at V and 1 base at J, with 7 bases in the middle. CDR1 is LNHDA, CDR2 SQIVND, per germline (reference sequence).

This clone showed up just once. The chain carries TRBV30 and TRBJ2-7; 8 nucleotides line up with TRBD1. The CDR3 runs 14 residues. Per germline, CDR1 GTSNPN and CDR2 SVGIG (reference sequence). J was trimmed by 0 bases and V by 5 bases; bases with no gene match: 6. This CDR3 is CAWGPGTGSYEQYF. As DNA, the CDR3 is TGTGCCTGGGGACCCGGGACAGGCTCCTACGAGCAGTACTTC. The variable domain in full, completed from reference TRBV30 and TRBJ2-7, reads SQTIHQWPATLVQPVGSPLSLECTVEGTSNPNLYWYRQAAGRGLQLLFYSVGIGQISSEVPQNLSASRPQDRQFILSSKKLLLSDSGFYLCAWGPGTGSYEQYFGPGTRLTVT.

V usage is TRBV19 and J usage is TRBJ2-3; possible D gene TRBD2, 7 bases. With 5 bases removed from V and 3 bases from J, the gap between germline ends came to 15 bases. CDR1 and CDR2 from the germline V gene are LNHDA and SQIVND (reference sequence). This CDR3 spans 15 amino acids. CDR3 sequence (DNA): TGTGCCAGTAGTCTGAGGGGGGGGGCGACAGATACGCAGTATTTT. This translates into CASSLRGGATDTQYF.

This chain links TRBV4-1 with TRBJ2-7; TRBD2 matches at 12 bases. V shed 0 bases, J shed 1 base, and the junction held 4 bases outside the gene matches. The CDR3 has 17 amino acids. The V gene's germline CDR1 is MGHRA and CDR2 YSYEKL. Written as DNA, the CDR3 is TGCGCCAGCAGCCAAGATTACGGGACTAGCGGGTCCTACGAGCAGTACTTC. This sequence encodes CASSQDYGTSGSYEQYF.

The chain employs TRBV19 and TRBJ2-7; D remains unclear. The germline V and J ends were trimmed by 0 bases and 0 bases, with 6 bases remaining between them. Germline V gene data show CDR1 as LNHDA and CDR2 as SQIVND (reference sequence). The CDR3 sequence is 14 residues long. In DNA form, the CDR3 reads TGTGCCAGTAGTATAGACGCGTCCTCCTACGAGCAGTACTTC. Amino acids: CASSIDASSYEQYF.

This clone was seen once. The J gene is TRBJ2-1, the V gene TRBV5-1, with TRBD1 matching 7 bases. Germline V gene lookup returns CDR1 SGHRS and CDR2 YFSETQ. J was trimmed by 10 bases and V by 9 bases; bases with no gene match: 10. The CDR3 spans 12 residues. The DNA for the CDR3 is TGCGCCACTAATACAGGGGTCGGGGAGCAGTTCTTC. Amino acid sequence: CATNTGVGEQFF.

This clone was seen once. The chain links TRBV30 to TRBJ2-3, with 13 bases identical to TRBD2. Looked up from germline, CDR1 is GTSNPN and CDR2 is SVGIG (reference sequence). The V segment lost 3 bases and the J segment 1 base; nucleotides outside the gene matches: 10. The CDR3 has 18 amino acids. CDR3 in amino acids: CAWSPTSGGADGTDTQYF. The CDR3 DNA reads TGTGCCTGGAGCCCTACTAGCGGGGGGGCCGACGGCACAGATACGCAGTATTTT.

This clone came up many times. The chain combines TRBV4-1 with TRBJ2-2; tentative D call: TRBD2 (5 bases). Germline CDR1 reads MGHRA; CDR2 reads YSYEKL. Deletions cut 1 base from V and 5 bases from J, with 17 bases between. The CDR3 consists of 17 residues. The CDR3 sequence is CASSQVDMGLATGELFF. CDR3 DNA sequence: TGCGCCAGCAGCCAAGTCGACATGGGGTTAGCGACCGGGGAGCTGTTTTTT.